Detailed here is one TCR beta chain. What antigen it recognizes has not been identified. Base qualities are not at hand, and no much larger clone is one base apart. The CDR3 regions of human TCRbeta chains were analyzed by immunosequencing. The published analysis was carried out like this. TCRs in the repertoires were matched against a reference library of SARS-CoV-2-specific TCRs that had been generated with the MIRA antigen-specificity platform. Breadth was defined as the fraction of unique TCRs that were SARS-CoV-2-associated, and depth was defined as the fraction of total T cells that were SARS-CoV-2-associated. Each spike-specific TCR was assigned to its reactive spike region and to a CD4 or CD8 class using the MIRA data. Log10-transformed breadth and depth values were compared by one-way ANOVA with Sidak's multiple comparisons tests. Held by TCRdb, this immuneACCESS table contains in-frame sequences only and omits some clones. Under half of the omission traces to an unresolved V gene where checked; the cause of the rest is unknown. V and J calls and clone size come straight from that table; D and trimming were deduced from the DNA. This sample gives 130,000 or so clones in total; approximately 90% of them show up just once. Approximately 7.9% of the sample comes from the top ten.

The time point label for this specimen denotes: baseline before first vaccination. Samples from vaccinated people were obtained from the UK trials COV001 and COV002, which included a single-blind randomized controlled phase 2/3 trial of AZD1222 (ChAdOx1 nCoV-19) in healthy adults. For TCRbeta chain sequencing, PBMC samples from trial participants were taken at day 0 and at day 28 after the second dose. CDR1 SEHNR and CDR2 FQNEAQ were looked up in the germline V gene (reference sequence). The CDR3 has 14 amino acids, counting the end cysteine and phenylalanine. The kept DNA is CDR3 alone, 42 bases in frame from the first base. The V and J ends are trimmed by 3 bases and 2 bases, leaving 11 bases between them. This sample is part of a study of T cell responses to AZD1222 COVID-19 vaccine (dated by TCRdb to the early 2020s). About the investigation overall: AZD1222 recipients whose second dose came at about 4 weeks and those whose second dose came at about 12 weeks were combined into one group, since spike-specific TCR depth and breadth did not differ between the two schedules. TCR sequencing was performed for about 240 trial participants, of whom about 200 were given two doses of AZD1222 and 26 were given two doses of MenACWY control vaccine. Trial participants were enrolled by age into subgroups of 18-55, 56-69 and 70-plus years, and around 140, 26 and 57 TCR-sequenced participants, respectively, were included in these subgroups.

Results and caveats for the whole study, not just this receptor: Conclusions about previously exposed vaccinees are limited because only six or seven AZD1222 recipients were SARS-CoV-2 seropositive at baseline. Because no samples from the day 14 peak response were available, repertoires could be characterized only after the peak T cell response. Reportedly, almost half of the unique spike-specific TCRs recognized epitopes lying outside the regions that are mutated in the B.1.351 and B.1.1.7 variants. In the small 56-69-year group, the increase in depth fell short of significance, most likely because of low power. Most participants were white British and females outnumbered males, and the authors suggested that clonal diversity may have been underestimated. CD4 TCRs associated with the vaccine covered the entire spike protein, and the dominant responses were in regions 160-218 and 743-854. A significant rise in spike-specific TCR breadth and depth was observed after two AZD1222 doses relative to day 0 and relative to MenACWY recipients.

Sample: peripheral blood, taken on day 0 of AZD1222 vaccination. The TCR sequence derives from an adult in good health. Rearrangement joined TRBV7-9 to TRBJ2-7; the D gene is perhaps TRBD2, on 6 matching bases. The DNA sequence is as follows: TGTGCCAGCAGCTTTGCGGGATCGGCCTACGAGCAGTACTTC. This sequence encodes CASSFAGSAYEQYF.